A selection of T cell receptor beta chains follows, all from one sample in a study of T cell repertoires in cytomegalovirus infection. The antigens for these receptors are not known. TCRdb passed the reads through MiXCR, listing each CDR3 protein once. The data contain 450,000 to 650,000 distinct CDR3 sequences, around two fifths of them singletons. Sequenced here: cultured PBMCs, sampled from culture after CMV antigen stimulation. These receptors were collected from a human donor in good health (CMV status not recorded). Some clones in this sample may be carry-over from other donors' samples. Both conserved end residues are part of each CDR3. The order of the fields is D gene, clone size, J gene, CDR3 length, V gene, CDR3 protein, CDR3 DNA. D genes are given only for firm matches. A clone size is listed for some rows: how often the clone was seen (once, few, many), or a class if it is expanded.

>.|many|TRBJ1-1|12|TRBV11-2
CASSYTDTEAFF
TGTGCCAGCAGCTATACCGACACTGAAGCTTTCTTT
>TRBD1|few|TRBJ2-3|15|TRBV7-2
CASSPQGAPTDTQYF
TGTGCCAGCAGCCCGCAGGGGGCCCCCACAGATACGCAGTATTTT
>.|few|TRBJ1-2|14|TRBV6-5
CASSSSGQYYGYTF
TGTGCCAGCAGTTCCTCTGGACAGTACTATGGCTACACCTTC
>.|few|TRBJ2-1|14|TRBV5-5
CASSLTVTGGEQFF
TGTGCCAGCAGCTTGACGGTAACTGGCGGTGAGCAGTTCTTC
>TRBD2|.|TRBJ2-1|17|TRBV5-1
CASSTRQAGVFYNEQFF
TGCGCCAGCAGCACGCGACAAGCGGGAGTTTTCTACAATGAGCAGTTCTTC
>.|once|TRBJ1-4|13|TRBV20-1
CSASPPGGEKLFF
TGCAGTGCTAGTCCCCCAGGAGGAGAAAAACTGTTTTTT
>TRBD2|few|TRBJ2-3|16|TRBV10-3
CAISEGRRGETDTQYF
TGTGCCATCAGTGAGGGCCGGCGGGGGGAGACAGATACGCAGTATTTT
>.|few|TRBJ2-7|13|TRBV6-8
CASSRREVNEQYF
TGTGCCAGCAGCCGCAGGGAGGTCAACGAGCAGTACTTC
>.|few|TRBJ2-5|11|TRBV6-2/TRBV6-3
CASSLKGTQYF
TGTGCCAGCAGTCTGAAAGGGACCCAGTACTTC
>TRBD1|.|TRBJ2-3|12|TRBV7-2
CASSFDRVTQYF
TGTGCCAGCAGCTTCGACAGGGTGACACAGTATTTT